The present entry profiles one T cell receptor beta chain with its context. Its cognate antigen is unknown. This sample was taken from a study of graft-versus-host responses after intestinal transplantation. Regarding the study as a whole: Those patients showing graft-donor T cell macrochimerism displayed high graft-versus-host to host-versus-graft clonal ratios in allografts.

TCRdb's copy holds only in-frame clones and misses some; the assay was immunoSEQ multiplex PCR. The sample records 80,000 to 100,000 clones, about 90% being singletons. The receptor was derived from a human donor who received an intestinal transplant. Sample: unstimulated CD4+ T cells sorted from spleen or lymph node cells, taken before intestinal transplant.

Here the CDR3 DNA reads TGTGCCAGCAGCCTTTCTAGCGGGGGTCCCTACAATGAGCAGTTCTTC. Translated, it gives CASSLSSGGPYNEQFF. The chain has TRBV7-2 and TRBJ2-1; 10 bases agree with TRBD2. Germline V gene lookup returns CDR1 SGHTA and CDR2 FQGNSA. With V trimmed by 5 bases and J by 2 bases, 6 bases remained unmatched. The CDR3 loop spans 16 amino acids.